The entry that follows covers one T cell receptor (beta chain) sequence. Which antigen it targets is not known. Base qualities are not recorded, but no much larger clone differs from it by a single base. Library method: the immunoSEQ multiplex PCR assay. The multiplex PCR relied on a mix of 60 forward primers for TCR Vbeta segments and 13 reverse primers for TCR Jbeta segments. The CDR3 region of rearranged TCR beta genes was amplified from genomic DNA with a multiplex PCR assay. The Illumina HiSeq System was used to sequence the amplified TCR beta libraries as 87-base-pair reads. The published analysis was carried out like this. A later analysis tallied 75 million to 95 million unique TCR beta chains across the 660 or so repertoires, and approximately 9.9 million of those chains were shared by two or more donors. Raw reads were error-corrected and collapsed into unique sequences by a nearest-neighbor algorithm in which closely related sequences were merged to remove PCR and sequencing errors. To assign V, D and J gene segments, CDR3 sequences were aligned to IMGT reference sequences. For a sequence to be retained, a match of at least six nucleotides was required to both a V gene segment and a J gene segment. Rearrangements were called productive when the CDR3 lacked stop codons and stayed in frame with V and J; all others were non-productive. CDR3 was defined by IMGT convention, running from the second conserved V-encoded cysteine to the conserved J-encoded phenylalanine. The earlier analysis of roughly 590 of the donors excluded any sequence lacking an unambiguous match to a single V gene segment. An earlier analysis of some 500 of the donors classified V segments as functional when productive rearrangements were above 56.7% and as segregating when the standard deviation between donors was above 5%. A statistical classification framework was developed to diagnose cytomegalovirus status using the catalog of TCR beta chain sequences. V and J gene assignment, in a later analysis, came from comparing TCR nucleotide sequences with IMGT/GENE-DB human TR gene sequences. Using the TCRdist pipeline, a later analysis assigned CDR3 sequences along with most-parsimonious VDJ recombination scenarios. In a later analysis, each TCR beta chain was defined by its CDR3 amino acid sequence together with its V-gene family, and reads without a unique V-gene family were excluded. As a way to deal with suspected cross-contamination and a sequencing artifact, a later analysis dropped 640 or so nucleotide sequences that were highly shared and had low generation probability. A later analysis calculated a clonal expansion index for each public chain from normalized within-repertoire ranks of inferred template counts. A later analysis computed generation probabilities with a VDJ recombination model fitted to out-of-frame rearrangements, and checked the results against IGoR. Hypergeometric tests were used in a later analysis to score TCR-TCR, TCR-HLA and TCR-CMV co-occurrence, with a repertoire-size bias correction applied to the TCR pairs. False discovery rates were estimated in a later analysis by permuting HLA or CMV assignments 20 times. In a later analysis, co-occurring TCRs were grouped using DBSCAN, with TCRdist sequence similarity added in when clustering inside HLA-allele-positive subsets. Co-occurrence clustering excluded repertoires with fewer than 30,000 or more than 120,000 public chains, plus five with anomalous nucleotide sharing. TCRdb retrieved this table from immuneACCESS and kept in-frame rearrangements only. Not all clones are present; in checked studies, unresolved V genes account for under half, and no reason is known for the remainder. V, J and clone size are those of that table, while D and trimming were read from the DNA. Across this sample there are about 160,000 clones, with 79% seen only once. The ten largest clonotypes hold around 3.2% of the sample.

The data stem from a study of cytomegalovirus exposure and HLA in healthy donors (dated by TCRdb to the late 2010s). A note on the overall study: An earlier analysis of some 500 of the donors reported about 290 Gb of sequence data and 117 million unique TCR beta sequences from 150 million to 200 million T cells. Donor age, sex, ethnicity and CMV serostatus were collected together with the repertoire data. An earlier analysis of approximately 500 of the donors applied high-throughput TCR beta sequencing to assess whether each TCR beta V gene segment acted as functional or pseudogenic. Among the 398 genotyped donors, approximately 82% belonged to the genetic ancestry cluster associated with self-reported Caucasian donors. Among roughly 370 genotyped donors of the cohort, an average of around 240,000 unique TCR beta nucleotide sequences were sequenced per donor, 15% to 20% of them non-productive. To study patterns of TCR occurrence, a later analysis re-analyzed previously published TCR beta repertoires from 550 to 800 donors and added high-resolution HLA genotyping. A handful of DR-DQ haplotypes were handled as single units for association and clustering because linkage in the cohort was strong. An early release that covered fewer than 800 HLA-typed donors contained approximately 300 gigabases of sequencing data and tens of millions of unique TCR sequences. Along with the roughly 610-subject first cohort, a separate validation cohort of over a hundred different subjects was used. Typing coverage varied by locus: about 620-640 donors for A, B, C, DRB1 and DQB1; some 520 for DQA1; about 570 for DPA1; 450 to 480 for DPB1. All discovery cohort repertoires had been generated using a single sequencing platform. The later analysis used no new phenotypic data to find candidate immune exposures, relying instead on TCR beta sequences and their occurrence across donors. The aim of the study was to test whether cataloging public T cell receptors could identify signatures of past pathogen exposure. High-throughput TCR immunosequencing, statistical association of individual TCRs with disease status, and machine learning were combined to predict cytomegalovirus infection status. A later genetic analysis took genome-wide SNP genotypes for about three fifths of the 666 donors and used that subset as a discovery cohort. Using immunosequencing, the study profiled T cell repertoires from about 650 subjects and related those repertoires to cytomegalovirus serostatus. Class I and class II HLA loci were covered by the typing at four-digit resolution. What the research found in general, with its limitations: Most CMV-associated TCR beta chains appeared to be HLA-restricted in a later analysis, and the HLA associations seemed to be driven largely by CMV exposure. A further reported finding was that TCR beta sequences accurately predicted the HLA-A and HLA-B alleles for most subjects in the first cohort. In a later analysis, HLA-associated TCR beta chains showed more clonal expansion and lower generation probabilities than non-associated chains that were equally common. In the study, some 180 TCR beta chains were listed as associated with cytomegalovirus. While some public TCRs were present in many individuals, most TCR sequences turned up only very rarely across donors. Linkage disequilibrium might explain the correlated functional status among segregating V segments, but an unknown experimental factor could not be ruled out. A later analysis reported that several top co-occurrence clusters appeared linked to parvovirus B19, influenza, CMV and Epstein-Barr virus. The authors suggested that the approach could potentially be generalized to other disease states and immunological phenotypes. Immune exposure information for the cohort was limited to CMV serostatus. A later analysis found that TCR association rates varied across HLA loci, with DRB1 alleles showing the most associated TCRs and HLA-C alleles the fewest. In this cohort, only TCR beta chains were sequenced, and detectable features were limited by the absence of alpha or paired-chain data. In a later analysis, some 17,000 TCR beta sequences were associated with specific HLA alleles at a false discovery rate of 0.05. Because counts were too low, 15 or so rarely observed V segments, including chromosome 9 orphons, were excluded from the earlier analysis of some 540 of the donors. The classifier was reported to diagnose cytomegalovirus status with high specificity and sensitivity in both the original and validation cohorts. According to a later genetic analysis, donors in an Asian-associated ancestry cluster had fewer N-insertions in productive TCRs than the approximately 630-donor mean. A cluster of highly shared sequence variants was judged likely to represent a technical artifact of the sequencing pipeline. Because HLA typing was missing for some donors at each locus, association tests included only the typed subset. The presence/absence analyses assumed that sequencing depth was roughly uniform across donors, and that assumption may not be true. A later genetic analysis associated a missense DCLRE1C variant with V-gene and J-gene trimming of TCR beta chains, and an independent cohort replicated the association. Strong co-occurrence of HLA alleles, especially DR and DQ, made assigning TCR associations to individual alleles difficult. In an earlier analysis of fewer than 750 of the donors, most TCR beta V segments were observed in productive rearrangements about 90% or about 30% of the time, broadly matching IMGT annotations. In vitro tests confirmed that a few of the cytomegalovirus-associated TCR beta chains recognize cytomegalovirus antigens.

The cohort was made up of roughly 670 healthy bone marrow donors. Cohort members were all nominally healthy when sampled, although unrecorded immune exposures were likely present. CMV serostatus was recorded as positive for roughly 300 and negative for about half of the 666 cohort members, whereas no CMV serostatus was recorded for the donor in question. A peripheral blood sample was provided by each donor, and peripheral blood mononuclear cells were used for TCR beta sequencing. Genomic DNA extraction from the blood cell samples was performed with the Qiagen DNeasy Blood Extraction Kit. The receptor's source is a human donor in good health. The sequenced material came from PBMCs.

The nucleotide sequence is TGCGCCAGCAGCCAAGAAGTAGGAGGCAGGGGCGGTGAAAAACTGTTTTTT. Its coded protein is CASSQEVGGRGGEKLFF. The V and J genes are TRBV4-1 and TRBJ1-4; D gene: possibly TRBD1, on 6 matching bases. As encoded in the germline V gene, CDR1 is MGHRA while CDR2 is YSYEKL. Cut back by 0 bases and 7 bases, the V and J ends lie 18 bases apart. The CDR3 numbers 17 residues from cysteine through phenylalanine. Only CDR3 DNA is held: 51 bases, read in frame from base 1.